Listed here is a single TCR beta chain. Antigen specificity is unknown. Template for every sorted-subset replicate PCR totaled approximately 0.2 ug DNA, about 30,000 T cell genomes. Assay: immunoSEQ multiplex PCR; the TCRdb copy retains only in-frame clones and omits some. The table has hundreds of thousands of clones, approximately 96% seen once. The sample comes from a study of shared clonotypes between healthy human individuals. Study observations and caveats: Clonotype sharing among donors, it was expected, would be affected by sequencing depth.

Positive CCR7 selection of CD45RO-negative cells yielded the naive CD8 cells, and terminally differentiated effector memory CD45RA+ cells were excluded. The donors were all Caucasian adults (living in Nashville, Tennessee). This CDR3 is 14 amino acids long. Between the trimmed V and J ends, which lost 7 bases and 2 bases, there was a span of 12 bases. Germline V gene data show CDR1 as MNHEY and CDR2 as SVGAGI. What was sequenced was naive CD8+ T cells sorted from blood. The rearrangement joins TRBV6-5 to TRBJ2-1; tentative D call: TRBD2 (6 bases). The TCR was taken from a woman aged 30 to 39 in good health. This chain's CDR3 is CASNNGSPYNEQFF. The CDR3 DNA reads TGTGCCAGCAATAACGGGAGTCCCTACAATGAGCAGTTCTTC.